The 9 T cell receptor beta chains presented below share a single source sample, sequenced in a study of response to subunit inactivated influenza vaccine. Via MiXCR, TCRdb re-called the RT-PCR reads, giving one row per CDR3 protein. The sample lists approximately 500,000 distinct CDR3 sequences, 12% to 15% occurring once. Sequencing used PBMCs from blood, obtained 11 to 12 days after vaccination. Receptors were obtained from a man between 45 and 60 years old who received an inactivated influenza vaccine.

This clonotype has just a few counts. The chain recombines TRBV29-1 with TRBJ2-1, with D unclear. Deletions cut 6 bases from V and 9 bases from J, with 18 bases between. Germline assignment: CDR1 SQVTM and CDR2 ANQGSEA. The CDR3 is 13 residues long. The CDR3 loop is CSVVDGPRGEQFF. CDR3 coding DNA: TGCAGCGTAGTAGATGGACCTCGCGGTGAGCAGTTCTTC.

This clonotype appeared a few times. The CDR3 region is CASSQNLNTEAFF. In DNA form, the CDR3 reads TGTGCCAGCAGCCAAAATCTGAACACTGAAGCTTTCTTT. The chain is built from TRBV3-1 and TRBJ1-1; D uncertain. Germline-derived CDR1 and CDR2 are LGHDT and YNNKEL (reference sequence). The CDR3 is 13 amino acids. V lost 2 bases and J lost 0, with 4 bases in between. The full variable domain, completed using reference TRBV3-1 and TRBJ1-1, is DTAVSQTPKYLVTQMGNDKSIKCEQNLGHDTMYWYKQDSKKFLKIMFSYNNKELIINETVPNRFSPKSPDKAHLNLHINSLELGDSAVYFCASSQNLNTEAFFGQGTRLTVV.

This clonotype was seen more than once but under ten times. The chain couples TRBV7-2 to TRBJ1-6; tentatively, D is TRBD1 (5 bases). V lost 2 bases to trimming and J lost 5 bases, with 13 bases between them. The V gene's germline CDR1 is SGHTA and CDR2 FQGNSA. CDR3 length: 16 residues. The CDR3 DNA reads as TGTGCCAGCAGCTTACTGGGAGGGGCGGATAATTCACCCCTCCACTTT. Translating it yields CASSLLGGADNSPLHF.

This clonotype has only a few counts. The chain joins TRBV6-5 to TRBJ2-5; D ambiguous. CDR1 is MNHEY and CDR2 is SVGAGI in the germline V gene. The V end lost 2 bases, the J end lost 5 bases, and 6 bases lay between the germline ends. This CDR3 region has 12 residues. CDR3 bases: TGTGCCAGCAGTTACGACGGGGAGACCCAGTACTTC. The encoded protein is CASSYDGETQYF.

The genes are TRBV19 and TRBJ2-7; D gene unclear. Trimming removed 5 bases at V and 3 bases at J, with 11 bases between. From germline, CDR1 is LNHDA and CDR2 SQIVND (reference sequence). The CDR3 extends over 13 amino acids. CDR3 sequence: CASSSTDGYEQYF. CDR3 nucleotide sequence: TGTGCCAGTAGTTCCACGGATGGCTACGAGCAGTACTTC.

DNA of the CDR3: TGTGCCAGCAGTCAACCCGGAGGGCCAAAATTGGAGACCCAGTACTTC. Encoded protein: CASSQPGGPKLETQYF. V gene TRBV6-1 combines with J gene TRBJ2-5; D possibly corresponds to TRBD2 (6 bases). V dropped 5 bases and J dropped 5 bases, with 21 bases sitting between them. In germline, CDR1 is MNHNS, CDR2 SASEGT. This CDR3 has 16 amino acids.

This clonotype has just a few counts. The chain employs TRBV29-1 and TRBJ2-5, with D uncertain. The CDR3 totals 12 residues. The V and J ends lost 5 bases and 5 bases respectively, with 12 bases between them. The germline V gene has CDR1 SQVTM and CDR2 ANQGSEA. CDR3 nucleotide sequence: TGCAGCGTTCATTTAGCAGCCGAGACCCAGTACTTC. This sequence encodes CSVHLAAETQYF. Based on the CDR3 plus reference TRBV29-1 and TRBJ2-5, the full variable domain is SAVISQKPSRDICQRGTSLTIQCQVDSQVTMMFWYRQQPGQSLTLIATANQGSEATYESGFVIDKFPISRPNLTFSTLTVSNMSPEDSSIYLCSVHLAAETQYFGPGTRLLVL.

In its sample, this clonotype was seen once. The CDR3 loop is CASSSVVRAGSSYNEQFF. As DNA, the CDR3 is TGTGCCAGCAGTTCAGTAGTGAGAGCAGGGAGCTCCTACAATGAGCAGTTCTTC. J is TRBJ2-1 and V is TRBV6-2 or TRBV6-3; possibly TRBD1 or TRBD2 for D (5 bases each). The CDR3 consists of 18 residues. Germline V CDR1 and CDR2: MNHEY, SVGEGT. V lost 4 bases and J lost 0, with 19 bases in between.

The chain is built from TRBV5-1 and TRBJ2-1, with D unclear. The CDR3 length is 13 residues. V lost 3 bases and J lost 9, with 13 bases in between. Germline loops: CDR1 SGHRS, CDR2 YFSETQ. CDR3 sequence reads: CASSSGATGEQFF. The CDR3 region has the DNA TGCGCCAGCAGCTCCGGTGCCACCGGTGAGCAGTTCTTC.